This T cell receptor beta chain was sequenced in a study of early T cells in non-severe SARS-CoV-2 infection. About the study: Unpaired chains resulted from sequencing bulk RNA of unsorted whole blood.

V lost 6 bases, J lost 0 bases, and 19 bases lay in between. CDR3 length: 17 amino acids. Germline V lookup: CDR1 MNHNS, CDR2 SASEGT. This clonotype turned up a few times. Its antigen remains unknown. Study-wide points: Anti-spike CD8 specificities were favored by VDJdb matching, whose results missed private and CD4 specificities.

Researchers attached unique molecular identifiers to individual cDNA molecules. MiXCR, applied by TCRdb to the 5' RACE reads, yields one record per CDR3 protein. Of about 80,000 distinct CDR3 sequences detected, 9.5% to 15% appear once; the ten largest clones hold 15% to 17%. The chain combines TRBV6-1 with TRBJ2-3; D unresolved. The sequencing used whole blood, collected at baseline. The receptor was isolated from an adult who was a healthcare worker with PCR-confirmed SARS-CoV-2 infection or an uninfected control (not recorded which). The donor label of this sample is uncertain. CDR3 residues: CASSHLPATGSTDTQYF. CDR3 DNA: TGTGCCAGCAGCCACCTCCCCGCAACCGGTAGCACAGATACGCAGTATTTT.